The rows below give T cell receptor beta chains drawn from one sample of a study of shared clonotypes between healthy human individuals. Data came from immunoSEQ multiplex PCR; TCRdb stores just in-frame clones and leaves some out. The repertoire includes 1,400,000 or so clones, less than 99% of them detected once, and approximately 0.4% sits in the top ten. The source material was naive CD4+ T cells sorted from blood. The receptors were gathered from a young man in good health. CDR3s leave out the opening cysteine and the closing phenylalanine or tryptophan.

V,J,CDR3
TRBV28,TRBJ2-7,ASRTGTGIQY
TRBV25-1,TRBJ1-1,ASRQGWEAF
TRBV5-1,TRBJ1-1,ASSFGSLNTEAF
TRBV5-4,TRBJ2-1,ASSSGTRASYNEQF
TRBV7-3,TRBJ2-1,ASSSPGTGYNEQF
TRBV5-4,TRBJ1-2,ASSLHWESYGYT
TRBV27,TRBJ1-1,ASSLLPFGVRTEAF
TRBV5-4,TRBJ1-2,ASSLGQGNGYT
TRBV28,TRBJ1-1,ASSSGQGSTEAF
TRBV6-5,TRBJ2-2,ASSFRGRRPGELF
TRBV5-4,TRBJ1-2,ASSLEFAFYGYT
TRBV6-1,TRBJ2-5,ASSVLRTQY
TRBV6-5,TRBJ2-7,ASSYLPGQGREQY
TRBV18,TRBJ2-3,ASSPPYDPSGTQY
TRBV28,TRBJ1-1,ASSLLRNTEAF
TRBV5-1,TRBJ2-3,ASSTRQAGGNTDTQY
TRBV6-5,TRBJ2-7,ASRGAKRSHEQY
TRBV28,TRBJ1-1,ASSFPGPVNTEAF
TRBV6-5,TRBJ1-1,ASSYAWRGDTEAF
TRBV5-4,TRBJ2-1,ASSFRLAGDNEQF
TRBV15,TRBJ2-7,ATSRDRRVQGSYEQY
TRBV10-2,TRBJ1-2,ASRTDIGRIYGYT
TRBV5-4,TRBJ2-2,ASSWESRDTGELF
TRBV28,TRBJ2-7,ASSSPPGEQY
TRBV7-6,TRBJ1-1,ASSLVKEGRTEAF
TRBV6-1,TRBJ1-5,ASRVTGGRPQH
TRBV7-2,TRBJ2-5,ASSLGVETQY
TRBV5-1,TRBJ2-7,ASSGGQGDEQY
TRBV5-4,TRBJ2-1,ASSLDGNEQF
TRBV10-3,TRBJ2-7,AISESHSYEQY
TRBV28,TRBJ2-7,ASGRTGGTYEQY
TRBV13,TRBJ2-7,ASSMGLAGGAYEQY
TRBV14,TRBJ2-5,ASSHTETQY
TRBV7-9,TRBJ2-7,ASSLARQGQGAAYEQY
TRBV2,TRBJ2-3,ASSGLAGGPDTQY
TRBV27,TRBJ1-1,ASSLSGQGRFTEAF
TRBV5-4,TRBJ2-7,ASSAAPGVSYEQY